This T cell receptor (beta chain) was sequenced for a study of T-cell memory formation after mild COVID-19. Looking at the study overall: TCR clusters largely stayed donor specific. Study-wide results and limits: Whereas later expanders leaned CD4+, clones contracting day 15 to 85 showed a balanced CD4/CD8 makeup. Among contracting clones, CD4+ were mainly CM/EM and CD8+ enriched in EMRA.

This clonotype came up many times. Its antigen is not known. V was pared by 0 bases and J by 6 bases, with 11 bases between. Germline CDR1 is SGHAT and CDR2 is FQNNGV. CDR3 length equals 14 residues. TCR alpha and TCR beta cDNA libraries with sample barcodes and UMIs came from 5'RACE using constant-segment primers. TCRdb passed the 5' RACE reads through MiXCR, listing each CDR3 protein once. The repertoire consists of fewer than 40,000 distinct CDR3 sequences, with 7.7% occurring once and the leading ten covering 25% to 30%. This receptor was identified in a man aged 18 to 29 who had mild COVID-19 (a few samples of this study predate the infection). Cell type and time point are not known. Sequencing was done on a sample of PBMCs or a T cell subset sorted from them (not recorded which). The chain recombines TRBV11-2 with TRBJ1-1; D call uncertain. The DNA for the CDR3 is TGTGCCAGCAGCTTAGATTGGTGGGAGTCTGAAGCTTTCTTT. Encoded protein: CASSLDWWESEAFF.